Reported below is one TCR beta chain. Its specificity is unknown. A patient was excluded if there was uncontrolled infection, other autoimmune disease, pregnancy or lactation. PBMCs came from less than 11 ml fresh peripheral blood. The sample comes from a study of T cells in Graves' hyperthyroidism and ophthalmopathy. Study-wide points: From stable hyperthyroidism, ophthalmopathy was separated by a 13 V-J model.

The CDR3 is made up of 14 amino acids. Germline loops: CDR1 MGHRA, CDR2 YSYEKL. Unmatched junction bases numbered 5, after V lost 2 bases and J lost 5 bases. RNA transcripts served as the template for amplifying TCR beta CDR3 regions. HTBI primers were used for first-round RT-PCR of the TCR CDR3. TCRdb itself ran the multiplex PCR reads through MiXCR, one entry per CDR3 protein. Here the sample spans around 380,000 distinct CDR3 sequences, approximately 15% being singletons. The gene calls are TRBV4-1 and TRBJ2-5, with 7 bases fitting TRBD2. This sequence was found in a man younger than 40 with Graves' hyperthyroidism that later progressed to Graves' ophthalmopathy. The sample taken for sequencing was blood. The CDR3 loop is CASSQLSGKETQYF. The CDR3 region has the DNA TGCGCCAGCAGCCAATTAAGCGGGAAGGAGACCCAGTACTTC.